Listed below are T cell receptor beta chains from one sample, sequenced in a study of cytomegalovirus exposure and HLA in healthy donors. Clones were sequenced by immunoSEQ multiplex PCR, and TCRdb holds only the in-frame ones, with some missing. The sample shows about 120,000 clones, over 65% of them seen only once. The sequencing input was PBMCs. These receptors all come from a woman younger than 45 in good health and CMV-seronegative. The CDR3 runs from the conserved cysteine through the conserved F or W. D genes are given only for firm matches. Only part of the rows carry a size: once, few, many, or a class if the clone is expanded.

>TRBV19|.|15|.|TRBJ1-5
CASSVETAVPLAQHF
TGTGCCAGTAGTGTGGAGACTGCTGTCCCATTAGCCCAGCATTTT
>TRBV6-1|once|15|TRBD1|TRBJ1-1
CASRAGTGVNTEAFF
TGTGCCAGCAGGGCCGGGACAGGAGTTAACACTGAAGCTTTCTTT
>TRBV7-3|.|17|TRBD2|TRBJ2-2
CASSLQRLAGGSGELFF
TGTGCCAGCAGCCTACAGAGATTAGCGGGGGGATCGGGGGAGCTGTTTTTT
>TRBV2|.|14|.|TRBJ2-5
CASGEQGGWETQYF
TGTGCCAGTGGGGAGCAGGGGGGATGGGAGACCCAGTACTTC
>TRBV5-1|.|15|TRBD2|TRBJ2-7
CASSLEPSGSYEQYF
TGCGCCAGCAGCTTGGAGCCTAGCGGGTCCTACGAGCAGTACTTC
>TRBV30|.|14|.|TRBJ1-1
CAWSGGTRIPEAFF
TGTGCCTGGAGTGGGGGCACCCGCATCCCTGAAGCTTTCTTT
>TRBV6-1|.|18|TRBD2|TRBJ2-7
CASSEGHWTSGSYDEQYF
TGTGCCAGCAGTGAAGGGCATTGGACTAGCGGGAGTTATGACGAGCAGTACTTC
>TRBV5-4|few|14|.|TRBJ1-1
CASGLGGGRTEAFF
TGTGCCAGCGGGCTGGGGGGTGGGAGGACTGAAGCTTTCTTT
>TRBV4-2|.|16|.|TRBJ2-1
CASSQDSGQPYNEQFF
TGTGCCAGCAGCCAAGATTCTGGACAGCCATACAATGAGCAGTTCTTC
>TRBV14|.|13|.|TRBJ2-1
CASSPFTYNEQFF
TGTGCCAGCAGCCCTTTTACCTACAATGAGCAGTTCTTC
>TRBV5-1|.|15|.|TRBJ1-4
CASSLLGSGNEKLFF
TGCGCCAGCAGCTTGCTAGGCAGTGGAAATGAAAAACTGTTTTTT
>TRBV4-2|.|15|TRBD1|TRBJ1-1
CASSPPGTANTEAFF
TGTGCCAGCAGCCCGCCTGGGACAGCGAACACTGAAGCTTTCTTT
>TRBV7-3|.|17|.|TRBJ1-6
CASSSGPPQGYNSPLHF
TGTGCCAGCAGCTCAGGACCCCCGCAGGGATATAATTCACCCCTCCACTTT
>TRBV7-8|.|15|TRBD1|TRBJ1-2
CASSLPPGQGYGYTF
TGTGCCAGCAGCCTCCCGCCTGGACAGGGCTATGGCTACACCTTC
>TRBV9|.|17|.|TRBJ1-1
CASSVLPRWRENTEAFF
TGTGCCAGCAGCGTCCTCCCGCGGTGGCGGGAGAACACTGAAGCTTTCTTT
>TRBV2|.|16|.|TRBJ2-7
CASRQPPGTSSYEQYF
TGTGCCAGCAGGCAACCCCCTGGGACATCCTCCTACGAGCAGTACTTC
>TRBV28|.|16|TRBD1|TRBJ2-2
CASSPGTGKGPGELFF
TGTGCCAGCAGTCCCGGGACAGGGAAAGGCCCCGGGGAGCTGTTTTTT
>TRBV7-2|.|15|.|TRBJ1-4
CASTTYTTTNEKLFF
TGTGCCAGCACCACCTATACCACAACTAATGAAAAACTGTTTTTT
>TRBV5-1|.|16|.|TRBJ1-2
CASSLAAGRKNYGYTF
TGCGCCAGCAGCTTGGCCGCGGGACGGAAGAACTATGGCTACACCTTC
>TRBV7-9|few|16|.|TRBJ1-2
CASSPEGDTPNYGYTF
TGTGCCAGCAGCCCCGAGGGTGACACCCCTAACTATGGCTACACCTTC
>TRBV4-3|.|15|TRBD2|TRBJ2-3
CASSISGDEPDTQYF
TGCGCCAGCAGCATTAGCGGGGATGAGCCAGATACGCAGTATTTT
>TRBV10-2|.|12|.|TRBJ1-2
CASRAVSYGYTF
TGCGCCAGCAGGGCGGTTTCCTATGGCTACACCTTC
>TRBV2|.|10|.|TRBJ1-2
CASSDVAEPF
TGTGCCAGCAGTGATGTGGCAGAACCCTTC
>TRBV6-4|.|13|.|TRBJ1-4
CASSRAGGEKLFF
TGTGCCAGCAGTCGGGCGGGGGGTGAAAAACTGTTTTTT
>TRBV25-1|.|13|TRBD1|TRBJ1-1
CASSEWRQGEAFF
TGTGCCAGCAGTGAATGGCGACAGGGGGAAGCTTTCTTT
>TRBV5-1|.|12|.|TRBJ2-1
CASSFGGNEQFF
TGCGCCAGCAGCTTTGGAGGAAATGAGCAGTTCTTC
>TRBV7-3|once|14|TRBD1|TRBJ2-7
CASSSGTGVDEQYF
TGTGCCAGCAGCTCCGGGACAGGGGTCGACGAGCAGTACTTC
>TRBV7-8|.|14|.|TRBJ1-4
CASSHTGPNEKLFF
TGTGCCAGCAGCCACACAGGTCCGAATGAAAAACTGTTTTTT
>TRBV10-3|.|17|TRBD1|TRBJ1-1
CAISQDGTGVGNTEAFF
TGTGCCATCAGCCAGGACGGGACAGGGGTAGGGAACACTGAAGCTTTCTTT
>TRBV15|.|17|TRBD2|TRBJ2-7
CATSRDPPSGRTYEQYF
TGTGCCACCAGCAGAGATCCCCCTAGCGGGCGAACCTACGAGCAGTACTTC
>TRBV30|.|11|.|TRBJ1-1
CAWGLNTEAFF
TGTGCCTGGGGACTAAACACTGAAGCTTTCTTT
>TRBV5-1|.|17|TRBD1|TRBJ1-1
CASSTLDRGLGNTEAFF
TGCGCCAGCAGCACCCTGGACAGGGGGTTAGGGAACACTGAAGCTTTCTTT
>TRBV14|few|15|.|TRBJ1-2
CASSQVQGLGYGYTF
TGTGCCAGCAGCCAAGTTCAGGGGCTGGGCTATGGCTACACCTTC
>TRBV11-3|.|16|TRBD1|TRBJ2-1
CASSPTGTGSYNEQFF
TGTGCCAGCAGCCCGACGGGGACAGGGTCCTACAATGAGCAGTTCTTC
>TRBV5-1|.|14|TRBD2|TRBJ2-7
CATKIAGGTYEQYF
TGCGCCACCAAAATAGCGGGAGGCACCTACGAGCAGTACTTC
>TRBV11-2|.|15|.|TRBJ1-4
CASSLERGGAEKLFF
TGTGCCAGCAGCTTAGAGAGGGGAGGGGCTGAAAAACTGTTTTTT
>TRBV27|.|13|TRBD1|TRBJ1-1
CASSRQGVTEAFF
TGTGCCAGCAGTCGACAGGGGGTAACTGAAGCTTTCTTT
>TRBV5-6|once|15|TRBD1|TRBJ2-1
CASSLVGQGHNEQFF
TGTGCCAGCAGCTTGGTAGGACAGGGCCACAATGAGCAGTTCTTC
>TRBV29-1|once|15|TRBD2|TRBJ2-3
CSVGGTSGDADTQYF
TGCAGCGTTGGCGGGACTAGCGGGGATGCAGATACGCAGTATTTT
>TRBV19|.|15|TRBD1|TRBJ1-1
CASSPDTGGNTEAFF
TGTGCCAGTAGTCCCGATACAGGGGGGAACACTGAAGCTTTCTTT
>TRBV6-5|few|13|.|TRBJ1-1
CASNSERNTEAFF
TGTGCCAGCAACTCCGAGAGGAACACTGAAGCTTTCTTT
>TRBV15|.|13|.|TRBJ2-3
CATSRGQLVTQYF
TGTGCCACCAGCAGAGGACAACTAGTTACGCAGTATTTT
>TRBV6-5|few|12|TRBD1|TRBJ2-2
CASRQQGEELFF
TGTGCCAGCAGGCAACAGGGGGAGGAGCTGTTTTTT
>TRBV19|.|15|.|TRBJ1-5
CASSIDRGENQPQHF
TGTGCCAGTAGTATAGATCGGGGAGAGAATCAGCCCCAGCATTTT
>TRBV5-1|.|14|.|TRBJ1-2
CASSLAFTGDGYTF
TGCGCCAGCAGCTTGGCCTTCACAGGCGATGGCTACACCTTC